These T cell receptor beta chains were read from a single sample in a study of resident and recirculating memory T cells in vitiligo. TCRdb's copy holds only in-frame clones and misses some; the assay was immunoSEQ multiplex PCR. The data contain about 76,000 clones, about 90% of them seen just once; the ten biggest clones take up roughly 5%. The specimen was blood. The receptors derive from a male donor with vitiligo. Both conserved end residues are part of each CDR3. Each record gives: clone size, V gene, D gene, J gene, CDR3 DNA, CDR3 protein. The D gene is left open where the match is weak. The size of a clone is reported for some rows only, either as once, few or many, or as a class for expanded clones.

size: -; V: TRBV6-5; D: -; J: TRBJ2-7; DNA: TGTGCCAGCAGTTTACTGGACAGTGGGTCCTACGAGCAGTACTTC; CDR3: CASSLLDSGSYEQYF
size: -; V: TRBV10-1; D: TRBD1; J: TRBJ2-7; DNA: TGCGCCAGCACCAACGGGACAGGGACCTACGAGCAGTACTTC; CDR3: CASTNGTGTYEQYF
size: -; V: TRBV27; D: -; J: TRBJ1-5; DNA: TGTGCCAGCAGACCCCTTGACAGACACAATCAGCCCCAGCATTTT; CDR3: CASRPLDRHNQPQHF
size: -; V: TRBV30; D: -; J: TRBJ2-1; DNA: TGTGCCTGGAGTGTACGCCCAGGGGATGAGCAGTTCTTC; CDR3: CAWSVRPGDEQFF
size: few; V: TRBV7-2; D: -; J: TRBJ2-3; DNA: TGTGCCAGCAGCCCCCGAGGCGCGAGCGATACGCAGTATTTT; CDR3: CASSPRGASDTQYF
size: -; V: TRBV25-1; D: -; J: TRBJ1-6; DNA: TGTGCCAGCAGTGAGCAGGGGTTCGGGAATTCACCCCTCCACTTT; CDR3: CASSEQGFGNSPLHF
size: -; V: TRBV2; D: TRBD2; J: TRBJ2-5; DNA: TGTGCCAGCCGGGGGGGAGTGGGCTCGGAGACCCAGTACTTC; CDR3: CASRGGVGSETQYF
size: -; V: TRBV19; D: TRBD2; J: TRBJ2-1; DNA: TGTGCCAGTAGTATAGGCTCTAGCGGCCTTTCCTACAATGAGCAGTTCTTC; CDR3: CASSIGSSGLSYNEQFF
size: -; V: TRBV11-2; D: TRBD1; J: TRBJ1-1; DNA: TGTGCCAGCAGAGGACTCAGGGGGCTGAACACTGAAGCTTTCTTT; CDR3: CASRGLRGLNTEAFF
size: -; V: TRBV6-6; D: TRBD1; J: TRBJ1-2; DNA: TGTGCCAGCAGCCTAGGACAGGGGGGTAATGGCTACACCTTC; CDR3: CASSLGQGGNGYTF
size: few; V: TRBV6-4; D: -; J: TRBJ2-1; DNA: TGTGCCAGCGCCGCGGACAACTCCTACAATGAGCAGTTCTTC; CDR3: CASAADNSYNEQFF
size: -; V: TRBV23-1; D: -; J: TRBJ1-2; DNA: TGCGCCAGCAGTCATATACAGGTTCCGTATGGCTACACCTTC; CDR3: CASSHIQVPYGYTF
size: -; V: TRBV30; D: -; J: TRBJ1-3; DNA: TGTGCCTGGAAGCAGACAGCCTCTGGAAACACCATATATTTT; CDR3: CAWKQTASGNTIYF
size: -; V: TRBV4-1; D: -; J: TRBJ1-5; DNA: TGCGCCAGCAGCCAAGTCACAGGGATGAGCAATCAGCCCCAGCATTTT; CDR3: CASSQVTGMSNQPQHF